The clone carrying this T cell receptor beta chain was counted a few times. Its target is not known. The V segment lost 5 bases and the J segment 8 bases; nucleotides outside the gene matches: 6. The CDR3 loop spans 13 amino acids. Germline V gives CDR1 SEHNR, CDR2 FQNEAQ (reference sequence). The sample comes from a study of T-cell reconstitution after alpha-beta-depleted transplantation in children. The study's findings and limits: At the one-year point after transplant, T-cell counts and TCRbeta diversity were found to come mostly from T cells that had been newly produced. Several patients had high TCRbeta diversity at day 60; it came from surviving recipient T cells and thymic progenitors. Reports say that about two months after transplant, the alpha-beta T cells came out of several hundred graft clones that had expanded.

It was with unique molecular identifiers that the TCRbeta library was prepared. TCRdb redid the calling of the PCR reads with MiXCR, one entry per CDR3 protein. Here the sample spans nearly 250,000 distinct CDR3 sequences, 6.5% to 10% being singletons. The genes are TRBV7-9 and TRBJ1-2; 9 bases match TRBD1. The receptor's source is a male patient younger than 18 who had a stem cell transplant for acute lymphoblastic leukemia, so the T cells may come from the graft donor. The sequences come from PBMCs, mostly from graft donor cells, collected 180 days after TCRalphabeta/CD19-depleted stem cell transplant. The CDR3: CASSRTGEGGYTF. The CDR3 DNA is TGTGCCAGCAGCCGGACAGGGGAAGGCGGCTACACCTTC.